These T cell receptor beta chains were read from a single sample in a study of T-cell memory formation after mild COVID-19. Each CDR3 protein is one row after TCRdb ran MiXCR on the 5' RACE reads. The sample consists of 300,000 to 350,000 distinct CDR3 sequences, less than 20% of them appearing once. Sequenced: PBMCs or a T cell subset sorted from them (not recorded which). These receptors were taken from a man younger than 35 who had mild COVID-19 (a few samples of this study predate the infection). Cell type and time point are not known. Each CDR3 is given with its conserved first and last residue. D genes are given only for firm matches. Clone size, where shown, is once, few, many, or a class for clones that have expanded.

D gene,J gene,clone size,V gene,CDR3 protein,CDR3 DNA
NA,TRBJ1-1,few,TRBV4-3,CASSQVNDGRSPFF,TGCGCCAGCAGCCAAGTAAATGACGGTCGGTCGCCTTTCTTT
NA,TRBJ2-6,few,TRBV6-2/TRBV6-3,CASSYASFSGANVLTF,TGTGCCAGCAGTTACGCCAGTTTCTCTGGGGCCAACGTCCTGACTTTC
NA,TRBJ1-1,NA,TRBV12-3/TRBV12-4,CASSSRAGDELTEAFF,TGTGCCAGCTCTTCCCGGGCAGGGGATGAATTGACTGAAGCTTTCTTT
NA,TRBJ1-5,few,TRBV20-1,CSASTPLGQPQHF,TGCAGTGCTAGCACACCCCTTGGTCAGCCCCAGCATTTT
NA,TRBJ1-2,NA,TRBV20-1,CSAGGGHPRGYTF,TGCAGTGCTGGCGGGGGGCACCCAAGGGGCTACACCTTC
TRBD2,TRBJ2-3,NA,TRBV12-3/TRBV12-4,CASSLSGVFRDTQYF,TGTGCCAGCAGTCTTAGCGGGGTTTTTCGGGATACGCAGTATTTT
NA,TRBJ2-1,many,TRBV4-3,CASSQDIGDNEQFF,TGCGCCAGCAGCCAAGATATCGGGGACAATGAGCAGTTCTTC
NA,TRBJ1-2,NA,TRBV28,CASSKQGREYGYTF,TGTGCCAGCAGTAAACAGGGAAGGGAGTATGGCTACACCTTC
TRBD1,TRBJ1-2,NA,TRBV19,CASTQGVPNYGYTF,TGTGCCAGTACCCAGGGGGTACCCAACTATGGCTACACCTTC
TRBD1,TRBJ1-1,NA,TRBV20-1,CSARDFRQGSLF,TGCAGTGCTAGAGATTTTCGACAGGGGTCCCTCTTT
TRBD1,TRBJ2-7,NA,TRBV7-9,CASSPDRVRYEQYF,TGTGCCAGCAGTCCGGACAGGGTGAGATACGAGCAGTACTTC
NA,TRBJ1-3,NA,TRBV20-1,CSAWAQPGNTIYF,TGCAGTGCTTGGGCCCAGCCTGGAAACACCATATATTTT
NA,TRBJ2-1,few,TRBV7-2,CASNQWTLNEQFF,TGTGCCAGCAACCAATGGACCCTCAATGAGCAGTTCTTC
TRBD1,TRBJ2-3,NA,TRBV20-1,CSPSGTGNTDTQYF,TGCAGCCCTAGTGGGACAGGGAACACAGATACGCAGTATTTT
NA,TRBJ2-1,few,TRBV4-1,CASSPLPGGSSYNEQFF,TGCGCCAGCAGCCCCCTCCCCGGGGGAAGCTCCTACAATGAGCAGTTCTTC
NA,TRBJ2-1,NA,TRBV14,CASSGRPSYDEQFF,TGTGCCAGCAGCGGTCGGCCATCGTACGATGAGCAGTTCTTC
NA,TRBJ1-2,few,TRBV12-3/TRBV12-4,CASSLLIYYGYTF,TGTGCCAGCAGTTTATTGATCTACTATGGCTACACCTTC
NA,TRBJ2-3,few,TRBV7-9,CATNTGHSTDTQYF,TGTGCCACCAACACGGGCCATAGCACAGATACGCAGTATTTT
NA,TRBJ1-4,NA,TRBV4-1,CASSQDGEKLFF,TGCGCCAGCAGCCAAGACGGTGAAAAACTGTTTTTT
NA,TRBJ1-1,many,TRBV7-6,CASSLAQNTEAFF,TGTGCCAGCAGCTTAGCCCAGAACACTGAAGCTTTCTTT
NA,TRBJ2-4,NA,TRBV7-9,CASSPPAKNIQYF,TGTGCCAGCAGCCCCCCCGCCAAAAACATTCAGTACTTC
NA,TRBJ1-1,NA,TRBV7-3,CASSSTQGPMNTEAFF,TGTGCCAGCAGCTCCACTCAGGGGCCGATGAACACTGAAGCTTTCTTT
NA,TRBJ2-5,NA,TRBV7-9,CASSLWAQAETQYF,TGTGCCAGCAGCTTATGGGCGCAGGCGGAGACCCAGTACTTC
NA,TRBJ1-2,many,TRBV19,CASTPDEYYGYTF,TGTGCCAGTACCCCAGACGAATACTATGGCTACACCTTC
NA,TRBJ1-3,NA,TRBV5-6,CASSEGRQGRNTIYF,TGTGCCAGCAGCGAGGGACGGCAGGGAAGAAACACCATATATTTT
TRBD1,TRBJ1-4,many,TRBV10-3,CAISPQGTSNEKLFF,TGTGCCATCAGTCCACAGGGGACCTCTAATGAAAAACTGTTTTTT
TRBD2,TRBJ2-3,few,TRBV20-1,CSARSLAGGSTDTQYF,TGCAGTGCTAGGTCGCTAGCGGGGGGTTCCACAGATACGCAGTATTTT
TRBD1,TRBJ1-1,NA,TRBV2,CASSVQGARYTEAFF,TGTGCCAGCAGTGTCCAGGGGGCGCGGTACACTGAAGCTTTCTTT
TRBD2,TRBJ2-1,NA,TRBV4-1,CASSLERVSGGYNEQFF,TGCGCCAGCAGCCTTGAACGGGTTAGCGGGGGCTACAATGAGCAGTTCTTC
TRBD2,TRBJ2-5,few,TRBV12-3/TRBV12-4,CASTERDGRSQETQYF,TGTGCCAGCACCGAGCGGGACGGGAGATCTCAAGAGACCCAGTACTTC
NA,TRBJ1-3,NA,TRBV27,CASSSGPPGGGNTIYF,TGTGCCAGCAGTTCCGGACCGCCCGGGGGAGGAAACACCATATATTTT
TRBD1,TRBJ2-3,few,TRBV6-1,CASRAAAGQGTDTQYF,TGTGCCAGCAGAGCGGCCGCCGGACAGGGAACAGATACGCAGTATTTT
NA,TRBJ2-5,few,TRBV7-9,CASRPAWFEEETQYF,TGTGCCAGCAGGCCCGCGTGGTTTGAAGAAGAGACCCAGTACTTC
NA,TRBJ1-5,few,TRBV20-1,CSASSGPRNQPQHF,TGCAGTGCTTCCTCCGGGCCGAGAAATCAGCCCCAGCATTTT
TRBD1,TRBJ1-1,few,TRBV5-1,CASSKTGALDTEAFF,TGCGCCAGCAGTAAGACAGGGGCGCTCGACACTGAAGCTTTCTTT
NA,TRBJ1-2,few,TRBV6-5,CASSSLTQWYGYTF,TGTGCCAGCAGTTCCCTCACTCAGTGGTATGGCTACACCTTC
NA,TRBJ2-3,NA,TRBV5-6,CASSLESGPTVGTDTQYF,TGTGCCAGCAGCTTGGAGAGCGGGCCCACCGTGGGCACAGATACGCAGTATTTT
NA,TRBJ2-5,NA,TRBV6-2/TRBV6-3,CASSSEIRITRETQYF,TGTGCCAGCAGCTCAGAGATTCGGATCACTAGAGAGACCCAGTACTTC
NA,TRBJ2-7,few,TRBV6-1,CASSKTVEGREQYF,TGTGCCAGCAGTAAGACAGTCGAGGGACGCGAGCAGTACTTC
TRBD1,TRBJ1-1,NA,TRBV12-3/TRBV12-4,CASSSGGQGNTEAFF,TGTGCCAGCAGTTCAGGGGGGCAGGGGAACACTGAAGCTTTCTTT
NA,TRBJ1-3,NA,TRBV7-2,CASSPRIGNTIYF,TGTGCCAGCAGCCCACGGATAGGAAACACCATATATTTT
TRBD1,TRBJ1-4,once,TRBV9,CASNLGQGLNEKLFF,TGTGCCAGCAACTTAGGACAGGGGCTTAATGAAAAACTGTTTTTT
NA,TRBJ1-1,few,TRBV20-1,CSARDPARRAEAFF,TGCAGTGCTAGAGATCCCGCCAGGCGGGCTGAAGCTTTCTTT
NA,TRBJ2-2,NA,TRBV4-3,CASSQEDLLVSGELFF,TGCGCCAGCAGCCAAGAAGACTTATTAGTCTCCGGGGAGCTGTTTTTT
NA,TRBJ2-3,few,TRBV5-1,CASSLGSVASADTQYF,TGCGCCAGCAGCTTGGGATCTGTGGCAAGCGCAGATACGCAGTATTTT
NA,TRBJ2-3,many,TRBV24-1,CATSEARTPTDTQYF,TGTGCCACCAGTGAAGCTCGGACGCCAACAGATACGCAGTATTTT
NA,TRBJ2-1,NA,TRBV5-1,CASSSGTTLNEQFF,TGCGCCAGCAGCTCAGGGACAACATTAAATGAGCAGTTCTTC
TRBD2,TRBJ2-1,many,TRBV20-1,CSARGSGAYNEQFF,TGCAGTGCTAGAGGGAGCGGGGCGTACAATGAGCAGTTCTTC
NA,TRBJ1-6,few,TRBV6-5,CASSGLGLWSYNSPLHF,TGTGCCAGCAGTGGGTTGGGCCTGTGGTCCTATAATTCACCCCTCCACTTT
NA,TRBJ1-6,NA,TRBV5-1,CASSSTTGTNSPLHF,TGCGCCAGCAGCTCAACAACAGGGACCAATTCACCCCTCCACTTT